Included here is one T cell receptor (beta chain) sequence, with context. The target of this receptor is not known. A single base separates this from a much larger clone, so it may be a read error. The data were taken from a study of T cell repertoires in cytomegalovirus infection (dated by TCRdb to the late 2010s). Notes on the research overall: The HLA type of each donor mattered for the analysis, because public TCR beta signatures pointed to carriage of CMV infection along with the matching HLA type.

The instrument given in TCRdb is Illumina HiSeq 1500. The raw public reads went through TCRdb reprocessing: fastp at Q25, MiXCR clone calling, in-frame beta chains kept. Each entry is one CDR3 protein sequence, shown with its most common DNA and genes. The table for this sample lists around 440,000 distinct CDR3 sequences; roughly 10% of them were counted only once. The ten largest account for 10% of the sample. The CDR3 numbers 14 residues from cysteine through phenylalanine. Of all the DNA, just the CDR3 is kept, 42 bases in frame from base 1. CDR1 and CDR2 are read off the germline V gene (reference sequence) as DFQATT and SNEGSKA. The research as a whole found: The ex vivo response was dominated by HLA-C-restricted CMV-specific TCR beta clonotypes, which also provided the single most frequent clonotype in two of eight donors. In both this cohort and an independent roughly 360-donor cohort, the cumulative frequency of public TCR beta family members distinguished carriers of CMV infection plus the relevant HLA type.

The source of this sequence is a human donor in good health (CMV status not recorded). Some clones in this sample may be carry-over from other donors' samples. The sample consisted of PBMCs. The chain is encoded by TRBV20-1 joined to TRBJ1-1; 7 central nucleotides agree with TRBD1. The DNA sequence is as follows: TGCAGTGCTAGAGATCAGGGGGTGAACTCTGAAGCTTTCTTT. Its product reads: CSARDQGVNSEAFF.